Here is one T cell receptor beta chain with its context. This record comes from a study of cytomegalovirus exposure and HLA in healthy donors. The protocol was immunoSEQ multiplex PCR, while the TCRdb copy is restricted to in-frame clones and leaves out a portion. The sample includes 75,000 to 90,000 clones, about 95% of them seen just once. CDR3 length: 16 amino acids. V was clipped by 0 bases and J by 4 bases; unmatched bases: 4. Germline assignment: CDR1 SGHRS and CDR2 YFSETQ. The gene calls are TRBV5-1 and TRBJ2-2, with TRBD2 matching 9 bases. This TCR was recovered from a woman between 18 and 29 years old in good health and CMV-seronegative. Sample: PBMCs. CDR3 region: CASSLDSRGGTGELFF. Here the CDR3 DNA reads TGCGCCAGCAGCTTGGACTCGCGGGGGGGCACCGGGGAGCTGTTTTTT.